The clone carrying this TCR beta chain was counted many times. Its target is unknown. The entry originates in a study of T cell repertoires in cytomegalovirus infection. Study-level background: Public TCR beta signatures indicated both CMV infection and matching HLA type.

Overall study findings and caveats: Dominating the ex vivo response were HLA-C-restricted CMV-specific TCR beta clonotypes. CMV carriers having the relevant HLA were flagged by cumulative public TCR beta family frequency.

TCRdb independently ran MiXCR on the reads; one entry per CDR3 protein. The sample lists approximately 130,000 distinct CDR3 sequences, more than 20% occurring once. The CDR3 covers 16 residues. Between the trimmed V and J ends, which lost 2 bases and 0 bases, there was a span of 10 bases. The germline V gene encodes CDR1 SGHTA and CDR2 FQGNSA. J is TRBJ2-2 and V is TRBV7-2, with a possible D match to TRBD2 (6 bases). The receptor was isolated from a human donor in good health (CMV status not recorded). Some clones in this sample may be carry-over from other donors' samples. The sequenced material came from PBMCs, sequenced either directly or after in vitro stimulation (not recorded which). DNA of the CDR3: TGTGCCAGCAGCTTAATAAGACTAGCGAACACCGGGGAGCTGTTTTTT. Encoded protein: CASSLIRLANTGELFF.